Shown below are 29 T cell receptor beta chains from a single sample sequenced in a study of T cell responses to AZD1222 COVID-19 vaccine. Generated by immunoSEQ multiplex PCR, the TCRdb table keeps only in-frame clones and is missing some. The sample contains fewer than 70,000 clones, about 74% of which appear only once. The source material was peripheral blood, sampled 28 days after the second AZD1222 dose. The origin of the receptors is an adult who received the AZD1222 COVID-19 vaccine.

This clone showed up just once. The chain links TRBV11-2 to TRBJ1-2; D ambiguous. Trimming removed 0 bases at V and 6 bases at J, with 5 bases between. From germline, CDR1 is SGHAT and CDR2 FQNNGV. This CDR3 is built from 12 residues. The CDR3 DNA reads TGTGCCAGCAGCTTAGAGGGTCATGGCTACACCTTC. Protein: CASSLEGHGYTF.

The chain links TRBV10-1 to TRBJ1-2; D is possibly TRBD1 (6 bases). This CDR3 region has 14 residues. Per germline, CDR1 WNHNN and CDR2 SYGVQD (reference sequence). With 0 bases removed from V and 4 bases from J, the gap between germline ends came to 9 bases. CDR3 sequence reads: CASSESLGAYGYTF. In DNA form, the CDR3 reads TGCGCCAGCAGTGAGTCTTTGGGGGCCTATGGCTACACCTTC.

The rearrangement links TRBV30 to TRBJ2-6; no reliable D call. Deletions cut 7 bases from V and 4 bases from J, with 8 bases between. The CDR3 is made up of 12 amino acids. Germline lookup yields CDR1 GTSNPN and CDR2 SVGIG (reference sequence). The CDR3 coding sequence is TGTGCCTCGACCTCGGGGGCCAACGTCCTGACTTTC. Residues: CASTSGANVLTF.

V gene TRBV29-1 combines with J gene TRBJ2-3; 13 positions agree with TRBD2. The CDR3 has 16 amino acids. The trim removed 6 bases at V and 3 bases at J, leaving 9 bases unmatched. Germline CDR1 SQVTM, CDR2 ANQGSEA. CDR3 DNA: TGCAGCGTGGCCGGTGGACTAGCGGGGGATACAGATACGCAGTATTTT. This encodes CSVAGGLAGDTDTQYF.

The J gene is TRBJ1-4, the V gene TRBV18, with D possibly TRBD1 on 6 matching bases. V shed 5 bases and J shed 7 bases, with 17 bases lying between them. Germline V gives CDR1 KGHSH, CDR2 LQKENI. CDR3 size: 15 residues. In DNA form, the CDR3 reads TGTGCCAGCTCAGGGGGCATTGAAGCAGCTGAAAAACTGTTTTTT. It is translated as CASSGGIEAAEKLFF.

In nucleotides, the CDR3 is TGCGCCAGCAGCCCCGGACAGGGGGTACGAATACGGAACACCGGGGAGCTGTTTTTT. Its translation is CASSPGQGVRIRNTGELFF. The chain carries TRBV5-1 and TRBJ2-2, with TRBD1 matching over 10 bases. Germline loops: CDR1 SGHRS, CDR2 YFSETQ. The CDR3 consists of 19 residues. The J segment lost 1 base and the V segment lost 4 bases, leaving 13 bases of the junction unmatched.

The rearrangement joins TRBV3-1 (or the pseudogene TRBV3-2) to TRBJ2-7, with 8 nucleotides matching TRBD1. CDR3 size: 16 residues. V gave up 1 base and J gave up 2 bases; unmatched junction bases: 7. CDR1 is LGHDT, CDR2 YNNKEL, per germline (reference sequence). The CDR3 DNA follows: TGTGCCAGCAGCCAAGTCGGCAGGGGGCGAACCTACGAGCAGTACTTC. Its translation: CASSQVGRGRTYEQYF.

The V gene is TRBV30, the J gene TRBJ2-7; D uncertain. The CDR3 totals 16 residues. Germline loops: CDR1 GTSNPN, CDR2 SVGIG (reference sequence). Deletions cut 2 bases from V and 4 bases from J, with 21 bases between. CDR3 DNA: TGTGCCTGGAGTCTTCTAGGGTCTTTAACTTCGTACGAGCAGTACTTC. Its protein is CAWSLLGSLTSYEQYF.

The chain recombines TRBV7-9 with TRBJ1-1; possible D gene TRBD1, 5 bases. CDR3 length: 15 residues. V was shortened by 1 base and J by 3 bases, with 12 bases between the two germline ends. Germline CDR1 reads SEHNR; CDR2 reads FQNEAQ (reference sequence). The CDR3 loop is CASSLGGGTDTEAFF. As DNA, the CDR3 is TGTGCCAGCAGCTTAGGTGGCGGGACGGACACTGAAGCTTTCTTT.

The chain employs TRBV27 and TRBJ1-1, with a tentative D call TRBD1 (5 bases). Germline V gene sequence: CDR1 MNHEY, CDR2 SMNVEV (reference sequence). V gave up 1 base and J gave up 7 bases, with 7 bases separating them. The CDR3 has 12 residues. CDR3 region: CASSLWGSEAFF. The CDR3 DNA reads as TGTGCCAGCAGTTTATGGGGCAGTGAAGCTTTCTTT.

This clone came up once. The chain employs TRBV10-3 and TRBJ2-1; no definite D call. Trimming removed 8 bases from V and 5 bases from J, with 10 bases in between. Germline V lookup: CDR1 ENHRY, CDR2 SYGVKD. The CDR3 sequence is 12 residues long. CDR3 nucleotide sequence: TGTGCCATCGGTCTAGGAAACAATGAGCAGTTCTTC. Its protein is CAIGLGNNEQFF.

This clone occurred once. V and J are TRBV18 and TRBJ2-5; D unresolved. This CDR3 is built from 14 residues. CDR1 and CDR2 (germline): KGHSH, LQKENI. V gave up 2 bases and J gave up 7 bases, with 14 bases separating them. Written as DNA, the CDR3 is TGTGCCAGCTCACCAGTCTCCTCTTCGGGGACCCAGTACTTC. Translation: CASSPVSSSGTQYF.

This clone was seen a single time. J is TRBJ1-4 and V is TRBV28; the D gene is possibly TRBD1 (6 bases). CDR3 length: 14 amino acids. Germline loops: CDR1 MDHEN, CDR2 SYDVKM. V was shortened by 5 bases and J by 6 bases, with 13 bases between the two germline ends. The CDR3 loop is CASSGQPADEKLFF. CDR3 sequence (DNA): TGTGCCAGCAGTGGACAGCCTGCGGATGAAAAACTGTTTTTT.

This chain joins TRBV29-1 and TRBJ2-1; D not resolved. The V gene's germline CDR1 is SQVTM and CDR2 ANQGSEA. V shed 4 bases and J shed 1 base, with 11 bases lying between them. This CDR3 has 14 residues. CDR3 sequence: CSVVLAISYNEQFF. The CDR3 DNA reads TGCAGCGTTGTCCTGGCGATATCCTACAATGAGCAGTTCTTC.

V usage is TRBV27 and J usage is TRBJ2-7; 7 bases line up with TRBD1. V was pared by 7 bases and J by 3 bases, with 6 bases of the junction left unmatched. This CDR3 has 13 residues. The germline V gene encodes CDR1 MNHEY and CDR2 SMNVEV (reference sequence). The CDR3 sequence: CASMTGTSYEQYF. The CDR3 DNA reads TGTGCCAGCATGACAGGGACCAGCTACGAGCAGTACTTC.

This chain joins TRBV12-5 and TRBJ2-1, with 8 bases aligning to TRBD2. The germline V gene encodes CDR1 LGHNT and CDR2 FRNRAP. The CDR3 has 15 residues. Trimming removed 1 base from V and 4 bases from J; junction bases left unmatched: 3. The CDR3 coding sequence is TGTGCTAGTGGTTTGGGGGGACTAGGATACAATGAGCAGTTCTTC. This codes for CASGLGGLGYNEQFF.

V is TRBV3-1 (or the pseudogene TRBV3-2) and J is TRBJ1-5; D gene uncertain. CDR1 is LGHDT and CDR2 is YNNKEL in the germline V gene (reference sequence). The CDR3 contains 16 residues. Trimming left V 2 bases short and J 4 bases short, with 15 bases between. The CDR3 protein is CASSQSAGFNNQPQHF. CDR3 sequence (DNA): TGTGCCAGCAGCCAATCGGCGGGATTTAATAATCAGCCCCAGCATTTT.

The chain recombines TRBV11-3 with TRBJ1-1; TRBD1 is a possible D gene (5 bases). Germline lookup yields CDR1 SGHNT and CDR2 YENEEA. V was clipped by 7 bases and J by 3 bases, with 12 bases between them. There are 13 residues in the CDR3. The CDR3 sequence: CASTPSGDTEAFF. The CDR3 DNA is TGTGCCAGCACTCCCTCGGGGGACACTGAAGCTTTCTTT. Full variable domain (remainder filled in from reference TRBV11-3 and TRBJ1-1): EAGVVQSPRYKIIEKKQPVAFWCNPISGHNTLYWYLQNLGQGPELLIRYENEEAVDDSQLPKDRFSAERLKGVDSTLKIQPAELGDSAVYLCASTPSGDTEAFFGQGTRLTVV.

The chain is built from TRBV5-5 and TRBJ2-7; TRBD1 is a possible D gene (6 bases). CDR1 and CDR2 (germline): SGHKS, YYEKEE (reference sequence). Trimming cost V 0 bases and J 0 bases, with 7 bases left between them. This CDR3 spans 14 amino acids. CDR3 in DNA: TGTGCCAGCAGCTTGGGGACAGCCTCCTACGAGCAGTACTTC. It translates to CASSLGTASYEQYF.

The chain joins TRBV5-1 to TRBJ1-4; a possible D gene is TRBD1 (5 bases). This CDR3 comprises 15 residues. CDR1 is SGHRS, CDR2 YFSETQ, per germline. The V and J ends lost 7 bases and 0 bases respectively, with 13 bases between them. In DNA, the CDR3 is TGCGCCAGCGGTTTGACAGCAGCAACTAATGAAAAACTGTTTTTT. It is translated as CASGLTAATNEKLFF.

The chain recombines TRBV6-5 with TRBJ2-3; D is perhaps TRBD1 or TRBD2 (5 bases each). The CDR3 has 14 amino acids. Germline V CDR1 and CDR2: MNHEY, SVGAGI. V lost 4 bases, J lost 6 bases, and 14 bases lay in between. In DNA, the CDR3 is TGTGCCAGCAGTTCTGTGGGACGATGGGATACGCAGTATTTT. Its translation: CASSSVGRWDTQYF.

J is TRBJ1-1 and V is TRBV5-1; the D gene is possibly TRBD1 (6 bases). Germline V gene data show CDR1 as SGHRS and CDR2 as YFSETQ. This CDR3 has 16 amino acids. V was trimmed by 0 bases and J by 2 bases, leaving 14 bases between them. CDR3 nucleotides: TGCGCCAGCAGCTTGGATGTTTCAGGGGTTAACACTGAAGCTTTCTTT. Residues: CASSLDVSGVNTEAFF.

The chain couples TRBV5-6 to TRBJ2-7; 12 bases map to TRBD1. V dropped 2 bases and J dropped 3; count of bases not matched to a gene: 3. The CDR3 contains 15 residues. Per the germline V gene, CDR1 is SGHDT and CDR2 is YYEEEE. CDR3 DNA sequence: TGTGCCAGCAGCTTCGGGACAGGGGGCAGCTACGAGCAGTACTTC. Protein: CASSFGTGGSYEQYF.

The J gene is TRBJ2-7, the V gene TRBV7-2; D gene unclear. Trimming shortened V by 9 bases and J by 3 bases, and 15 bases separated the two germline ends. This CDR3 has 13 residues. Germline V gene lookup returns CDR1 SGHTA and CDR2 FQGNSA. CDR3 nucleotides: TGTGCCAGTTCGCGTGGCAGCCTCTACGAGCAGTACTTC. Encoded protein: CASSRGSLYEQYF.

In this sample, this clone turned up many times. The V call is TRBV27, the J call TRBJ1-2; D unclear. There are 13 residues in the CDR3. V was shortened by 6 bases and J by 7 bases, with 15 bases between the two germline ends. CDR1 is MNHEY, CDR2 SMNVEV, per germline (reference sequence). DNA for the CDR3: TGTGCCAGCAGCCTGTCGGGAAGGAGTGGCTACACCTTC. Translated, it gives CASSLSGRSGYTF.

This clone was picked up one time. The chain employs TRBV24-1 and TRBJ2-5; maybe TRBD1 (5 bases). V was shortened by 7 bases and J by 4 bases, with 9 bases between the two germline ends. Germline V gene sequence: CDR1 KGHDR, CDR2 SFDVKD. The CDR3 is made up of 12 amino acids. The CDR3 region has the DNA TGTGCCACCAGGGACACCAGAGAGACCCAGTACTTC. Translated, it gives CATRDTRETQYF.

The rearrangement uses TRBV2 and TRBJ1-1; 10 nucleotides agree with TRBD1. CDR1 and CDR2 from the germline V gene are SNHLY and FYNNEI. The J segment lost 6 bases and the V segment lost 1 base, leaving 2 bases of the junction unmatched. The CDR3 contains 14 residues. Here the CDR3 reads CASSEGQGASEAFF. The CDR3 DNA follows: TGTGCCAGCAGTGAAGGACAGGGGGCTTCTGAAGCTTTCTTT.

The chain carries TRBV6-5 and TRBJ1-4; a weak D match, TRBD1 (6 bases). V dropped 5 bases and J dropped 5 bases, with 12 bases sitting between them. The germline V gene encodes CDR1 MNHEY and CDR2 SVGAGI. The CDR3 loop spans 14 amino acids. The CDR3 region is CASSLQGLNEKLFF. The CDR3 DNA is TGTGCCAGCAGTCTACAGGGCTTGAATGAAAAACTGTTTTTT.

This clone has a single count. V gene TRBV20-1 combines with J gene TRBJ1-1, with D possibly TRBD1 on 5 matching bases. CDR3 size: 9 residues. Germline CDR1 reads DFQATT; CDR2 reads SNEGSKA (reference sequence). The CDR3 region has the DNA TGCAGCGGGGGGAACGGAGCTTTCTTT. Amino acids: CSGGNGAFF.